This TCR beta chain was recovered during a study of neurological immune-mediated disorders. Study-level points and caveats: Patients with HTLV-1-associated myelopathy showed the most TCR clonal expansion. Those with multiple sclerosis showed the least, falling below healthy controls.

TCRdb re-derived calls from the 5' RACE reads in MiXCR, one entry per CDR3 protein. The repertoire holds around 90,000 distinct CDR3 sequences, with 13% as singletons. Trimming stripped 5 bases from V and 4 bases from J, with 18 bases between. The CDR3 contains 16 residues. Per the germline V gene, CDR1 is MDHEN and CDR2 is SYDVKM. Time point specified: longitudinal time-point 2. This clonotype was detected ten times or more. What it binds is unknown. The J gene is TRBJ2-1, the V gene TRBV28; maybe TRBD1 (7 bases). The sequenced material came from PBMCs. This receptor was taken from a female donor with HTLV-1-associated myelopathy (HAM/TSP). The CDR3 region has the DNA TGTGCCAGCAGTCCTCTAGGAGGGGGCTCATACAATGAGCAGTTCTTC. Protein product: CASSPLGGGSYNEQFF. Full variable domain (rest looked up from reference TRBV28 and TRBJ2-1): DVKVTQSSRYLVKRTGEKVFLECVQDMDHENMFWYRQDPGLGLRLIYFSYDVKMKEKGDIPEGYSVSREKKERFSLILESASTNQTSMYLCASSPLGGGSYNEQFFGPGTRLTVL.